This TCR beta chain was recorded in a study of blood T cell repertoires in COVID-19. CDR1 is MGHDK, CDR2 SYGVNS, per germline. V lost 1 base and J 1 base, leaving 2 bases between the germline ends. The CDR3 loop spans 14 amino acids. Original methodology: Scientists estimated how many nucleated cells there were by amplifying reference gene primers. Method: immunoSEQ multiplex PCR; TCRdb's copy keeps in-frame clones and lacks some. V, J and clone size derive from that table, while D and trimming were established from the DNA sequence. The sample carries about 260,000 clones, over 80% recorded once. V is TRBV25-1 and J is TRBJ1-6, with D uncertain. The specimen sequenced was peripheral blood. The TCR originated in a woman between 40 and 50 years old who had recovered from COVID-19. The CDR3 DNA reads TGTGCCAGCAGTGAATTATCCTATAATTCACCCCTCCACTTT. Translated, it gives CASSELSYNSPLHF.